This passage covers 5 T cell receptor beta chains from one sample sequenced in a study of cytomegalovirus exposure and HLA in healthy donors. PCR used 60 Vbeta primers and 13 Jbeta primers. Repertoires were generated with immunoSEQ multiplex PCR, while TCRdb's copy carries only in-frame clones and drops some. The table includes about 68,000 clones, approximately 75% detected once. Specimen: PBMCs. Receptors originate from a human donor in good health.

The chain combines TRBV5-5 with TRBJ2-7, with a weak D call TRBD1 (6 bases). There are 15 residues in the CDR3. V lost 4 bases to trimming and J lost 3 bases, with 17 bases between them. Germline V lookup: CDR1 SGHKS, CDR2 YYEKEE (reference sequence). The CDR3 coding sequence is TGTGCCAGCAGCCGGTCCTGGACAGCAGACTACGAGCAGTACTTC. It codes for CASSRSWTADYEQYF.

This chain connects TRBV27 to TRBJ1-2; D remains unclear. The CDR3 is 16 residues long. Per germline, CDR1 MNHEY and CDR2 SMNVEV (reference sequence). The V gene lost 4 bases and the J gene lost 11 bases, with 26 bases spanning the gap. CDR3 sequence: CASSSSGGVRSFGYTF. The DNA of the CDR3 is TGTGCCAGCAGTTCCTCAGGAGGCGTCCGCAGTTTTGGATACACCTTC.

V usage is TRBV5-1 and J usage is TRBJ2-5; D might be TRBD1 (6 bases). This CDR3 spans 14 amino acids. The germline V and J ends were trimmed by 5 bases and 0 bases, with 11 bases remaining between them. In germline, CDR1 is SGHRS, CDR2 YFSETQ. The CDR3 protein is CASRGAPNQETQYF. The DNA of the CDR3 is TGCGCCAGCAGGGGGGCGCCAAACCAAGAGACCCAGTACTTC.

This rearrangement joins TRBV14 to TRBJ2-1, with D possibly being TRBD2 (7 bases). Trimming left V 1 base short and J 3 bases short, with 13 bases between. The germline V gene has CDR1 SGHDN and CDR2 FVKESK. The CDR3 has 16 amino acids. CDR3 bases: TGTGCCAGCAGCCAAGGCGGGGGCCGACTCTACAATGAGCAGTTCTTC. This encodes CASSQGGGRLYNEQFF.

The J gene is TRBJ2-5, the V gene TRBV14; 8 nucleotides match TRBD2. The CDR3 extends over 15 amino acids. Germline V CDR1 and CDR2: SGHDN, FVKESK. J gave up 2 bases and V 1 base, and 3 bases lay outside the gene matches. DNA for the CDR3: TGTGCCAGCAGCCAAGTGGCGGGGGGACAAGAGACCCAGTACTTC. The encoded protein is CASSQVAGGQETQYF.